This T cell receptor (beta chain) was recovered during a study of blood T cell repertoires in COVID-19. Study-wide context: T cells, B-cell-depleted T cells, or PBMCs supplied cDNA or gDNA.

The CDR3 has 21 amino acids. Per the germline V gene, CDR1 is SGHRS and CDR2 is YFSETQ. V lost 0 bases, J lost 0 bases, and 13 bases stayed unmatched. Clinical history reported by participants formed the basis on which cohorts were assigned. Recovery among Cohort 3 donors was established by two negative PCRs, clearance, or symptom resolution. Clones were sequenced by immunoSEQ multiplex PCR, and TCRdb holds only the in-frame ones, with some missing. Among about 430,000 clones listed, 85% to 90% were seen once. The chain combines TRBV5-1 with TRBJ2-1; 12 bases align to TRBD2. Sequenced material: PBMCs or T cells enriched from blood (not recorded which). This TCR derives from a man aged 30 to 45 who had recovered from COVID-19. The DNA of the CDR3 is TGCGCCAGCAGCTTGGCCGTGACTAGCGGGAGCTGGGGAAGCTCCTACAATGAGCAGTTCTTC. This encodes CASSLAVTSGSWGSSYNEQFF.